These 19 T cell receptor beta chains came from one sample sequenced in a study of T cell repertoires in cytomegalovirus infection. Their recognized antigens are unknown. In TCRdb, the reads were re-called with MiXCR into one record per CDR3 protein. The sample holds about 700,000 distinct CDR3 sequences, around 32% seen once. The sample in question was cultured PBMCs, obtained from culture after CMV antigen stimulation. The receptors originated from a human donor in good health (CMV status not recorded). Some clones in this sample may be carry-over from other donors' samples.

In the case of this clonotype: A much larger clone differs from this one at a single base, so this may be a read error. The gene calls are TRBV7-2 and TRBJ1-1; D unclear. Germline V lookup: CDR1 SGHTA, CDR2 FQGNSA. V shed 8 bases and J shed 6 bases, with 13 bases lying between them. The CDR3 totals 12 residues. This CDR3 reads CASRKQESEAFF. CDR3 in DNA: TGTGCCAGCCGGAAGCAAGAATCTGAAGCTTTCTTT. The full variable domain, rest sourced from reference TRBV7-2 and TRBJ1-1, is GAGVSQSPSNKVTEKGKDVELRCDPISGHTALYWYRQSLGQGLEFLIYFQGNSAPDKSGLPSDRFSAERTGGSVSTLTIQRTQQEDSAVYLCASRKQESEAFFGQGTRLTVV.

In this sample, this clonotype turned up a few times. The gene calls are TRBV7-2 and TRBJ2-5; D possibly corresponds to TRBD2 (5 bases). The CDR3 spans 12 residues. From germline, CDR1 is SGHTA and CDR2 FQGNSA. V was shortened by 7 bases and J by 1 base, with 7 bases between the two germline ends. The CDR3 loop is CASIGGQETQYF. As DNA, the CDR3 is TGTGCCAGCATCGGAGGCCAAGAGACCCAGTACTTC.

The V call is TRBV18, the J call TRBJ2-1, with D possibly being TRBD2 (5 bases). Trimming stripped 4 bases from V and 7 bases from J, with 17 bases between. The CDR3 sequence is 15 residues long. CDR1 is KGHSH, CDR2 LQKENI, per germline. DNA for the CDR3: TGTGCCAGCTCACGACTACCCCCTCCCCTTAATGAGCAGTTCTTC. Protein: CASSRLPPPLNEQFF.

This clonotype appeared many times. The rearrangement joins TRBV5-4 to TRBJ2-7; TRBD2 is a possible D gene (6 bases). The CDR3 is 14 amino acids. Germline V gives CDR1 SGHNT, CDR2 YYREEE (reference sequence). The V and J ends lost 0 bases and 5 bases respectively, with 12 bases between them. The CDR3, as DNA: TGTGCCAGCAGCTTGGGACTAGGAAGGGACGAGCAGTACTTC. Amino acids: CASSLGLGRDEQYF.

V usage is TRBV27 and J usage is TRBJ2-3; no definite D call. There are 16 residues in the CDR3. Trimming pared 6 bases from V and 3 bases from J, leaving 19 bases between. CDR1 and CDR2 (germline): MNHEY, SMNVEV (reference sequence). CDR3: CASRLGRNNPTDTQYF. CDR3 in DNA: TGTGCCAGCAGACTGGGCCGCAATAACCCAACAGATACGCAGTATTTT.

The rearrangement joins TRBV7-2 to TRBJ2-6; no clear D gene. CDR3 size: 17 residues. Germline V lookup: CDR1 SGHTA, CDR2 FQGNSA. The germline V and J ends were trimmed by 3 bases and 4 bases, with 16 bases remaining between them. The CDR3 DNA reads as TGTGCCAGCAGCTTGATCCGAAGACAACTCGGGGCCAACGTCCTGACTTTC. This translates into CASSLIRRQLGANVLTF.

The chain links TRBV7-9 to TRBJ2-7; D uncertain. Between the trimmed V and J ends, which lost 2 bases and 2 bases, there was a span of 10 bases. The V gene's germline CDR1 is SEHNR and CDR2 FQNEAQ (reference sequence). CDR3 length: 14 residues. The CDR3 loop is CASSLISAAYEQYF. Written as DNA, the CDR3 is TGTGCCAGCAGCTTAATCAGCGCCGCCTACGAGCAGTACTTC.

The chain links TRBV6-1 to TRBJ2-7; D might be TRBD1 (5 bases). V shed 6 bases and J shed 2 bases, with 17 bases lying between them. The CDR3 runs 15 residues. The germline V gene encodes CDR1 MNHNS and CDR2 SASEGT. CDR3 nucleotides: TGTGCCAGCAGCCCCGCGTGGGGCTGGGCCTACGAGCAGTACTTC. Translation: CASSPAWGWAYEQYF.

This clonotype turned up a few times. The chain has TRBV24-1 and TRBJ1-5; D ambiguous. This CDR3 region has 12 residues. In germline, CDR1 is KGHDR, CDR2 SFDVKD. V was cut by 7 bases and J by 8 bases, with 11 bases left in between. CDR3 nucleotide sequence: TGTGCCACCAGCCACTCGGGCAAGCCCCAGCATTTT. Residues: CATSHSGKPQHF.

This clonotype has only a few counts. The CDR3 is CSASSGLAGADTQYF. The CDR3 bases are TGCAGTGCTAGTTCGGGACTAGCGGGGGCAGATACGCAGTATTTT. The chain employs TRBV20-1 and TRBJ2-3; 14 nucleotides agree with TRBD2. V lost 3 bases to trimming and J lost 4 bases; unmatched junction nucleotides: 3. Germline V gene sequence: CDR1 DFQATT, CDR2 SNEGSKA (reference sequence). The CDR3 contains 15 residues.

This clonotype was detected only a few times. This chain connects TRBV6-2 or TRBV6-3 to TRBJ2-7; D call uncertain. Trimming cost V 7 bases and J 3 bases, with 10 bases left between them. The CDR3 contains 12 residues. Germline assignment: CDR1 MNHEY and CDR2 SVGEGT. CDR3 nucleotides: TGTGCCAGCACTCAAGGCGACTACGAGCAGTACTTC. Translated: CASTQGDYEQYF.

The chain has TRBV28 and TRBJ2-5; TRBD2 matches at 8 bases. With V trimmed by 10 bases and J by 5 bases, 6 bases remained unmatched. The CDR3 length is 12 residues. Per germline, CDR1 MDHEN and CDR2 SYDVKM. In DNA, the CDR3 is TGTGCCACCACGGGAGGGTGGGAGACCCAGTACTTC. Protein: CATTGGWETQYF.

The CDR3 loop reads CASSQKRGNEQFF. DNA for the CDR3: TGTGCCAGCAGCCAAAAGCGAGGCAATGAGCAGTTCTTC. This chain connects TRBV14 to TRBJ2-1; D remains ambiguous. Trimming left V 2 bases short and J 6 bases short, with 8 bases between. Germline V gene sequence: CDR1 SGHDN, CDR2 FVKESK. This CDR3 is 13 amino acids long.

In its sample, this clonotype was seen many times. J is TRBJ1-3 and V is TRBV7-2; no definite D call. The CDR3 covers 15 residues. The V end lost 2 bases, the J end lost 4 bases, and 12 bases lay between the germline ends. Per the germline V gene, CDR1 is SGHTA and CDR2 is FQGNSA. This CDR3 reads CASSLRGESGNTIYF. CDR3 nucleotide sequence: TGTGCCAGCAGCTTACGTGGCGAGTCCGGAAACACCATATATTTT. The full variable domain, its missing parts supplied by reference TRBV7-2 and TRBJ1-3, is GAGVSQSPSNKVTEKGKDVELRCDPISGHTALYWYRQSLGQGLEFLIYFQGNSAPDKSGLPSDRFSAERTGGSVSTLTIQRTQQEDSAVYLCASSLRGESGNTIYFGEGSWLTVV.

The chain carries TRBV19 and TRBJ1-5, with 8 bases fitting TRBD1. The length of the CDR3 is 16 residues. With 4 bases clipped from V and 6 bases from J, the junction kept 11 bases outside the gene matches. Germline V CDR1 and CDR2: LNHDA, SQIVND (reference sequence). The CDR3 region is CASSNRETGEGQPQHF. Here the CDR3 DNA reads TGTGCCAGTAGTAACAGAGAGACAGGGGAAGGTCAGCCCCAGCATTTT.

This chain connects TRBV20-1 to TRBJ1-5; D is unresolved. The CDR3 is 14 residues long. Trimming took off 0 bases at V and 1 base at J, with 7 bases between the two ends. From germline, CDR1 is DFQATT and CDR2 SNEGSKA (reference sequence). The CDR3 spells CSARDPRSNQPQHF. Here the CDR3 DNA reads TGCAGTGCTAGAGATCCACGGAGCAATCAGCCCCAGCATTTT.

The V and J genes are TRBV11-2 and TRBJ1-1, with unresolved D. The V gene's germline CDR1 is SGHAT and CDR2 FQNNGV. This CDR3 contains 11 residues. The V end lost 5 bases, the J end lost 10 bases, and 11 bases lay between the germline ends. CDR3 loop: CASSTRETAFF. CDR3 in DNA: TGTGCCAGCAGCACCCGGGAGACAGCTTTCTTT.

This chain links TRBV7-2 with TRBJ2-1; D is unclear. CDR1 and CDR2 (germline): SGHTA, FQGNSA. Trimming shortened V by 5 bases and J by 9 bases, and 11 bases separated the two germline ends. The CDR3 is 12 amino acids. CDR3 DNA: TGTGCCAGCAGCCCCGATTGGACTGAGCAGTTCTTC. Translating it yields CASSPDWTEQFF.

The chain joins TRBV4-3 to TRBJ2-4; 15 bases map to TRBD2. This CDR3 is built from 19 residues. Trimming cost V 0 bases and J 9 bases; bases outside gene matches: 12. CDR1 and CDR2 from the germline V gene are LGHNA and YSLEER. The CDR3 sequence: CASSQDVRTSGRAGGIQYF. The DNA for the CDR3 is TGCGCCAGCAGCCAAGATGTGCGGACTAGCGGGAGGGCAGGCGGCATTCAGTACTTC.